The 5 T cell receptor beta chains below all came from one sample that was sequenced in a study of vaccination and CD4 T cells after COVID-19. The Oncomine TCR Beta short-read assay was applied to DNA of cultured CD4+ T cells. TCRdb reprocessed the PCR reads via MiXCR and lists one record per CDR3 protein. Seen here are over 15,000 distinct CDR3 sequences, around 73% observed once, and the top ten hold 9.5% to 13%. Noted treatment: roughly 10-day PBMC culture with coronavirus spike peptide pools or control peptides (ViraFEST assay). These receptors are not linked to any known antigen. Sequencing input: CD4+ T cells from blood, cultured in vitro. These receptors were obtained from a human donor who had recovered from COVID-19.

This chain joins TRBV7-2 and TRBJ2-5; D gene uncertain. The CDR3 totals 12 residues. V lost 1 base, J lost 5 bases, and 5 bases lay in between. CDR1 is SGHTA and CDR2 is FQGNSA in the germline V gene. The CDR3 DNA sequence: TGTGCCAGCAGCTTAGGAAGGGAGACCCAGTACTTC. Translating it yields CASSLGRETQYF.

CDR3 sequence reads: CASSLGGSGEGETQYF. In DNA form, the CDR3 reads TGTGCCAGCAGCTTAGGCGGGTCAGGGGAAGGGGAGACCCAGTACTTC. V gene TRBV7-6 combines with J gene TRBJ2-5; possible D gene TRBD1, 6 bases. CDR3 size: 16 residues. V lost 1 base, J lost 5 bases, and 17 bases lay in between. Germline CDR1 is SGHVS and CDR2 is FNYEAQ.

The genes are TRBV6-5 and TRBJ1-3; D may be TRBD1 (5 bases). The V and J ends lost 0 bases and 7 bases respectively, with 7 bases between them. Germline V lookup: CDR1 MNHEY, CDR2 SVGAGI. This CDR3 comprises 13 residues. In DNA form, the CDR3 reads TGTGCCAGCAGTTACTCCGGGGGGAACACCATATATTTT. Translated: CASSYSGGNTIYF.

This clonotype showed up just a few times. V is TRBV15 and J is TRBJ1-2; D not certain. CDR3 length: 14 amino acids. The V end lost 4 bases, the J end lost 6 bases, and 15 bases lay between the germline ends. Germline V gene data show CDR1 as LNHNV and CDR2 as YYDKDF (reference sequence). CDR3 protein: CATSKPDSRDGYTF. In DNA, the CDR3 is TGTGCCACCAGCAAACCGGACTCCCGGGATGGCTACACCTTC.

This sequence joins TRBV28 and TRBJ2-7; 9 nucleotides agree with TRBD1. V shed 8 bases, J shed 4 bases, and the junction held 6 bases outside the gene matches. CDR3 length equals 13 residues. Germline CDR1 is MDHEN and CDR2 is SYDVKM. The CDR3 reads CASAGTGRYEQYF. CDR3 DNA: TGTGCCAGCGCTGGGACAGGGCGTTACGAGCAGTACTTC.